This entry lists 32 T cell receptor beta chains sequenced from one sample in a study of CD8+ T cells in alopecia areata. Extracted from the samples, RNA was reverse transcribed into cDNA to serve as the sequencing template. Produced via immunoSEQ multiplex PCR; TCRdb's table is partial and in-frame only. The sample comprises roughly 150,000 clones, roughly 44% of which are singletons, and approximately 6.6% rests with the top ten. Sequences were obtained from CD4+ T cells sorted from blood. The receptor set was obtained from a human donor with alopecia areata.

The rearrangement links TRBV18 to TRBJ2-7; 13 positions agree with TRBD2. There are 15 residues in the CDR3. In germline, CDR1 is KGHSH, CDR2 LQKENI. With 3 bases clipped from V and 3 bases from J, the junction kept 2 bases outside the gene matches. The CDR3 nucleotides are TGTGCCAGCTCACCCAGACTAGCGGGAGGCTACGAGCAGTACTTC. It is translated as CASSPRLAGGYEQYF.

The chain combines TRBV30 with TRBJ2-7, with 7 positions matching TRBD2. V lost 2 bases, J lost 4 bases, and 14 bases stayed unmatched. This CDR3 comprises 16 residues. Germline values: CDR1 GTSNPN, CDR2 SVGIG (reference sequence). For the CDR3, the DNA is TGTGCCTGGAGTCGAGTGAGGTCTAGCGGTACATACGAGCAGTACTTC. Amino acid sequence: CAWSRVRSSGTYEQYF.

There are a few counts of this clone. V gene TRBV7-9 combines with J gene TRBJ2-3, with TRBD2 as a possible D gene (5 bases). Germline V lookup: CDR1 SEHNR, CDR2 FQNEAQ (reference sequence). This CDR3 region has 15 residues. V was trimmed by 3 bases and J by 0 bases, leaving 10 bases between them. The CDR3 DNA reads TGTGCCAGCAGCTTCTCTAGCCTTAGCACAGATACGCAGTATTTT. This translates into CASSFSSLSTDTQYF. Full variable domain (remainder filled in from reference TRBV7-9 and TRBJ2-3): DTGVSQNPRHKITKRGQNVTFRCDPISEHNRLYWYRQTLGQGPEFLTYFQNEAQLEKSRLLSDRFSAERPKGSFSTLEIQRTEQGDSAMYLCASSFSSLSTDTQYFGPGTRLTVL.

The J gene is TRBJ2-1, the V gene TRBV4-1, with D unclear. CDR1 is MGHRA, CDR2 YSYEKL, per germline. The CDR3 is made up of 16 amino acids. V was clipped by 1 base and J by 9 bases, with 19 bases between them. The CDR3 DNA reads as TGCGCCAGCAGCCAAGTTAGTAACACGCGTGTCGCTGAGCAGTTCTTC. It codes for CASSQVSNTRVAEQFF.

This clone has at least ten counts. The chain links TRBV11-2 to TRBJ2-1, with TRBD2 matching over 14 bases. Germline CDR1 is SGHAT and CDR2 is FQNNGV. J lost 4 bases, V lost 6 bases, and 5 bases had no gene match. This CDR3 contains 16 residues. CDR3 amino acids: CASSGTSGSTYNEQFF. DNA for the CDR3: TGTGCCAGCAGTGGGACTAGCGGGAGTACGTACAATGAGCAGTTCTTC.

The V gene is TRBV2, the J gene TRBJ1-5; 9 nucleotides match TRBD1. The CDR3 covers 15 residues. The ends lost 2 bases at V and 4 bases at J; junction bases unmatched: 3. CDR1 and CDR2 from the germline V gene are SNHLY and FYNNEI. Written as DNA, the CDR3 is TGTGCCAGCAGTGAATTTGGGACAGGGAATCAGCCCCAGCATTTT. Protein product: CASSEFGTGNQPQHF.

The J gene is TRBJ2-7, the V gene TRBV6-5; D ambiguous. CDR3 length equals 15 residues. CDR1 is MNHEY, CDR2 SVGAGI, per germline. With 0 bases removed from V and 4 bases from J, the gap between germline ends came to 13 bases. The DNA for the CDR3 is TGTGCCAGCAGTTACTCGAGTCTCGATTCGTACGAGCAGTACTTC. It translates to CASSYSSLDSYEQYF.

CDR3 protein: CSVEVSANTEAFF. In nucleotides, the CDR3 is TGCAGCGTTGAGGTGTCAGCGAACACTGAAGCTTTCTTT. V is TRBV29-1 and J is TRBJ1-1; no definite D call. Per germline, CDR1 SQVTM and CDR2 ANQGSEA. There are 13 residues in the CDR3. Trimming took 3 bases from V and 1 from J, leaving 9 bases between them.

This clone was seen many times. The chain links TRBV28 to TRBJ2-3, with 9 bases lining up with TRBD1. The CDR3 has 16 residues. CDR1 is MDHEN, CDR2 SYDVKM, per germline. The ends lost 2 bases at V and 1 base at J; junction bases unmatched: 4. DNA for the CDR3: TGTGCCAGCAGTTTACGAACAGGGGGCCGCACAGATACGCAGTATTTT. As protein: CASSLRTGGRTDTQYF.

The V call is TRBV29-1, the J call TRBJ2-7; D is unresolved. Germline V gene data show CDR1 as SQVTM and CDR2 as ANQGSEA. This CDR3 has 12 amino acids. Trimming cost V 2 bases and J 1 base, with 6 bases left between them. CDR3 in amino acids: CSVELTSYEQYF. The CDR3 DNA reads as TGCAGCGTTGAATTGACTTCCTACGAGCAGTACTTC.

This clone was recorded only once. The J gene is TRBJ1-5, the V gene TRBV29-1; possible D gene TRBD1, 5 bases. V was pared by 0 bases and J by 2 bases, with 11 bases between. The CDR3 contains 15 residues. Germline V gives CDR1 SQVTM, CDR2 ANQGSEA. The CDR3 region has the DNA TGCAGCGTTGAAGAAGCGGCAGGGCGCAATCAGCCCCAGCATTTT. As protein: CSVEEAAGRNQPQHF.

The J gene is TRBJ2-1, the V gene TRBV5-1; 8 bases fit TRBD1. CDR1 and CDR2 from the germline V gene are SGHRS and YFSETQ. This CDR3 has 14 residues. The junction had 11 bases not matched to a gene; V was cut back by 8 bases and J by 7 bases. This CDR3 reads CASQLTGVGNEQFF. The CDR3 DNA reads TGCGCCAGTCAATTGACAGGGGTTGGAAATGAGCAGTTCTTC.

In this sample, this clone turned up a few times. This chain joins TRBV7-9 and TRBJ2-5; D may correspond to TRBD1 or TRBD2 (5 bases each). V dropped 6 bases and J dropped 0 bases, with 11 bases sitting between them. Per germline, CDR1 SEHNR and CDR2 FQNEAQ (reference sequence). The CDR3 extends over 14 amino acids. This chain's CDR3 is CASSVSGHQETQYF. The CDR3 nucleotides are TGTGCCAGCAGTGTATCGGGACACCAAGAGACCCAGTACTTC.

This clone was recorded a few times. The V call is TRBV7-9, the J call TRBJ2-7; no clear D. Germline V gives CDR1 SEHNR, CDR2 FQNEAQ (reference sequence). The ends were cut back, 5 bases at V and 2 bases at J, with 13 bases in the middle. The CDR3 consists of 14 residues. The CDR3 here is CASSARERPYEQYF. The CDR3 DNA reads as TGTGCCAGCAGCGCTAGAGAAAGGCCCTACGAGCAGTACTTC.

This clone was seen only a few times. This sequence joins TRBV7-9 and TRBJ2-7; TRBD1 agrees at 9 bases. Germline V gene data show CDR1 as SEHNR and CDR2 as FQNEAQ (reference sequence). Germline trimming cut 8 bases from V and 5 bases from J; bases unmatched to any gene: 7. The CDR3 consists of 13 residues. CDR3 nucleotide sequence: TGTGCCAGCCGACAGGGGGACTGGGACGAGCAGTACTTC. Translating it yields CASRQGDWDEQYF.

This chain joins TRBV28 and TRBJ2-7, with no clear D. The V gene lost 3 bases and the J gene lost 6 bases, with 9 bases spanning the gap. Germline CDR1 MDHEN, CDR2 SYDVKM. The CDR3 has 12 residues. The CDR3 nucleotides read TGTGCCAGCAGTTTTTCAAGGCTCGAGCAGTACTTC. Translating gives CASSFSRLEQYF. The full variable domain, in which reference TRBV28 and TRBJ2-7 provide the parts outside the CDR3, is DVKVTQSSRYLVKRTGEKVFLECVQDMDHENMFWYRQDPGLGLRLIYFSYDVKMKEKGDIPEGYSVSREKKERFSLILESASTNQTSMYLCASSFSRLEQYFGPGTRLTVT.

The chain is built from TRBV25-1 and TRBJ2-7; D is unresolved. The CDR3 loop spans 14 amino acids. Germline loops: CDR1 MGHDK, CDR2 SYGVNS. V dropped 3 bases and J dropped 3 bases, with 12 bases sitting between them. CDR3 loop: CASSDPLVGYEQYF. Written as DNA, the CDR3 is TGTGCCAGCAGTGACCCCTTGGTAGGCTACGAGCAGTACTTC.

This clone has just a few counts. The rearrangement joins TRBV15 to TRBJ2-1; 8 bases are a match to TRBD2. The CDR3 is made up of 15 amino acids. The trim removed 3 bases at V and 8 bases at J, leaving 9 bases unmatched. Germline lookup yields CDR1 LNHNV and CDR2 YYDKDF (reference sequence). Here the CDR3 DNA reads TGTGCCACCAGCAGGGAAATAGCGGGACTGTATGAGCAGTTCTTC. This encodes CATSREIAGLYEQFF.

The CDR3 reads CASSSGGTRYEQYF. The CDR3 nucleotides read TGTGCCAGCAGTTCCGGGGGCACGCGGTACGAGCAGTACTTC. The chain uses TRBV28 and TRBJ2-7; possibly TRBD1 or TRBD2 for D (6 bases each). The CDR3 length is 14 residues. V lost 4 bases and J lost 4, with 14 bases in between. Germline CDR1 MDHEN, CDR2 SYDVKM.

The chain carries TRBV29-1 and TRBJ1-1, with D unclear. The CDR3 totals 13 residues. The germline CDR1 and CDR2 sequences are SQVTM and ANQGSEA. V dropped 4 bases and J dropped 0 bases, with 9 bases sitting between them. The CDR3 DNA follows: TGCAGCGTTGTACAATTCATGAACACTGAAGCTTTCTTT. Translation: CSVVQFMNTEAFF.

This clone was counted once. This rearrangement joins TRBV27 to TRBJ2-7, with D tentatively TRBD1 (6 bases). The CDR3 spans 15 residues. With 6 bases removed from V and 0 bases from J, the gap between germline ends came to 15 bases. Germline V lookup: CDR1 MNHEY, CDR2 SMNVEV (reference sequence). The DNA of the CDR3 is TGTGCCAGCAGCCAAAGGGCGGACAGCTCCTACGAGCAGTACTTC. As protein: CASSQRADSSYEQYF.

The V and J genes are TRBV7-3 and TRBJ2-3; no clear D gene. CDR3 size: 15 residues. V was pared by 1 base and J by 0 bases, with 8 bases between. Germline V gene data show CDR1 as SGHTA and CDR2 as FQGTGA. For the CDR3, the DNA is TGTGCCAGCAGCTTAAGTCCCCTTAGCACAGATACGCAGTATTTT. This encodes CASSLSPLSTDTQYF.

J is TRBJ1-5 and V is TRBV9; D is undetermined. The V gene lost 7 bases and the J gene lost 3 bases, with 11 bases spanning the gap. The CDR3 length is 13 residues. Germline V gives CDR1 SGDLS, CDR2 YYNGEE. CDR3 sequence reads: CASSPGNNQPQHF. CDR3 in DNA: TGTGCCAGCTCCCCGGGGAACAATCAGCCCCAGCATTTT.

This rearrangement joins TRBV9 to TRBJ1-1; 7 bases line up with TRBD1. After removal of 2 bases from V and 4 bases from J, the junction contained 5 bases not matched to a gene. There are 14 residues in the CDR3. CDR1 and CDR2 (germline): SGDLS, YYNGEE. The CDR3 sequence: CASSVGQVGTEAFF. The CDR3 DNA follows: TGTGCCAGCAGCGTCGGACAGGTGGGCACTGAAGCTTTCTTT. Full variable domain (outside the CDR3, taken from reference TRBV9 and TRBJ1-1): DSGVTQTPKHLITATGQRVTLRCSPRSGDLSVYWYQQSLDQGLQFLIQYYNGEERAKGNILERFSAQQFPDLHSELNLSSLELGDSALYFCASSVGQVGTEAFFGQGTRLTVV.

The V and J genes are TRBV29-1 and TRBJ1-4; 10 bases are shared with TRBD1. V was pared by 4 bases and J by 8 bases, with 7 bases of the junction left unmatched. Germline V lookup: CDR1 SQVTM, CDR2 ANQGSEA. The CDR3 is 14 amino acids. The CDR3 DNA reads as TGCAGCGTTGCTCCTGGGACAGGGGTCGAAAAACTGTTTTTT. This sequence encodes CSVAPGTGVEKLFF. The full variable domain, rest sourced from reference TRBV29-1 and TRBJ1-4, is SAVISQKPSRDICQRGTSLTIQCQVDSQVTMMFWYRQQPGQSLTLIATANQGSEATYESGFVIDKFPISRPNLTFSTLTVSNMSPEDSSIYLCSVAPGTGVEKLFFGSGTQLSVL.

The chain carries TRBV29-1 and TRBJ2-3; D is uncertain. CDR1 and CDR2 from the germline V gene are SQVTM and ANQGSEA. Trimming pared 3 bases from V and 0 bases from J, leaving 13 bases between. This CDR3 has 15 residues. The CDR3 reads CSVEPLVGSTDTQYF. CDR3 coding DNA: TGCAGCGTTGAGCCCCTCGTGGGCAGCACAGATACGCAGTATTTT.

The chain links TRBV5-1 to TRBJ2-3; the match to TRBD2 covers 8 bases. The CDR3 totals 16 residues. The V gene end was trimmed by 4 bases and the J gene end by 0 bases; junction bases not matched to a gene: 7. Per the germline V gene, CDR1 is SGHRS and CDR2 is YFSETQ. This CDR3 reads CASSLGLAVSTDTQYF. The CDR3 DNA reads TGCGCCAGCAGCCTAGGACTAGCTGTAAGCACAGATACGCAGTATTTT.

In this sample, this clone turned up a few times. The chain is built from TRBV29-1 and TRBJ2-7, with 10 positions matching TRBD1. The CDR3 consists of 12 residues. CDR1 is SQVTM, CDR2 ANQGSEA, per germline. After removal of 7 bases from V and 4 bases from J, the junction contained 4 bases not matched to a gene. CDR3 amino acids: CSAWDRGYEQYF. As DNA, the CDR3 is TGCAGCGCTTGGGACAGGGGATACGAGCAGTACTTC.

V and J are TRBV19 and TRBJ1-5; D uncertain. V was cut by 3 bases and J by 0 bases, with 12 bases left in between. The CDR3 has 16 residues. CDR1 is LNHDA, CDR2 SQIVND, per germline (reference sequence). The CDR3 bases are TGTGCCAGTAGTATTCTCCGTCAGGATAGCAATCAGCCCCAGCATTTT. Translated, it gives CASSILRQDSNQPQHF.

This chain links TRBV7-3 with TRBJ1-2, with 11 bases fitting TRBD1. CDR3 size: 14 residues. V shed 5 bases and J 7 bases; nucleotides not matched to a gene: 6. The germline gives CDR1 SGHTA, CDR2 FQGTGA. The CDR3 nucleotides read TGTGCCAGCAGCCGGACAGGGGGCGCGGGTGGCTACACCTTC. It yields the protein CASSRTGGAGGYTF.

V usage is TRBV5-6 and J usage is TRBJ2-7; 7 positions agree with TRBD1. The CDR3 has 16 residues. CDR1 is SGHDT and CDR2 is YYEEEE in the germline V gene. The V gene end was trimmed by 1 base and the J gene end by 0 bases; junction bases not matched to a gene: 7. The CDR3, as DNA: TGTGCCAGCAGCTTGAGCTGGACAGGCAGCTCCTACGAGCAGTACTTC. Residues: CASSLSWTGSSYEQYF.

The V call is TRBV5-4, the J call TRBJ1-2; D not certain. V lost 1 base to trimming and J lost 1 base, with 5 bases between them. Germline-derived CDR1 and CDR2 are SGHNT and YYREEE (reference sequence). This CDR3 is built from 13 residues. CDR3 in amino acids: CASSLPNNYGYTF. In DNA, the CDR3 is TGTGCCAGCAGCTTGCCGAATAACTATGGCTACACCTTC.